This T cell receptor beta chain originates from a study of blood T cell repertoires in COVID-19. Some clones are missing from TCRdb's copy, which holds only in-frame ones; the method was immunoSEQ multiplex PCR. The table includes about 250,000 clones, around 91% detected once. V was cut by 5 bases and J by 3 bases, with 7 bases left in between. Germline V gene data show CDR1 as DFQATT and CDR2 as SNEGSKA (reference sequence). The CDR3 extends over 11 amino acids. The J gene is TRBJ1-2, the V gene TRBV20-1; D unresolved. The clonotype was recovered from a woman aged 18-35 years who had recovered from COVID-19. What was sequenced was PBMCs or T cells enriched from blood (not recorded which). CDR3 nucleotide sequence: TGCAGTGCTGCACGAGACTATGGCTACACCTTC. Its protein product is CSAARDYGYTF.